The sequence of this TCR beta chain was determined in a study of T cells after yellow fever vaccination. Study as a whole: It was SMART-Seq v4 Ultra Low Input that prepared the fractions with low cell numbers.

The study, taken as a whole, reports: Highly abundant clonotypes carried over from the bulk population could end up in FACS-sorted repertoires as contaminants.

The junction had 2 bases not matched to a gene; V was cut back by 3 bases and J by 2 bases. The CDR3 is made up of 14 amino acids. CDR1 SGHVS and CDR2 FNYEAQ come from the germline V gene. MiXCR, applied by TCRdb to the 5' RACE reads, yields one record per CDR3 protein. This table holds a few hundred thousand distinct CDR3 sequences, about a sixth found once. This clonotype was counted between two and nine times. Antigen specificity is unknown. The rearrangement joins TRBV7-6 to TRBJ2-7; 9 bases map to TRBD2. The sequence was obtained from a man aged 18 to 29 who received the YFV17D yellow fever vaccine. This sample comprised PBMCs, obtained about 5 days after the first yellow fever vaccination. CDR3 sequence reads: CASSLGLATYEQYF. In DNA form, the CDR3 reads TGTGCCAGCAGCTTGGGACTAGCAACCTACGAGCAGTACTTC.